This record looks at one T cell receptor (beta chain) sequence and its context. Its specificity is unknown. The data derive from a study of cytomegalovirus exposure and HLA in healthy donors. Losses at the gene ends were 7 bases for V and 3 bases for J; bases not matched to a gene: 12. The CDR3 runs to 15 residues. Germline assignment: CDR1 MDHEN and CDR2 SYDVKM. Study-level findings and limits: There was a cluster of highly shared sequence variants that was likely a sequencing artifact.

Amplification used 60 Vbeta primers and 13 Jbeta primers. Sequenced by immunoSEQ multiplex PCR; TCRdb stores in-frame clones only, minus some. The top ten hold approximately 3.2% of the sample, which has around 140,000 clones, roughly 74% seen once. The chain is built from TRBV28 and TRBJ2-7, with TRBD1 matching over 7 bases. The TCR was taken from a man aged 35 to 55 in good health and CMV-seronegative. The specimen was PBMCs. The CDR3 loop reads CASNTAEGAVYEQYF. The CDR3 bases are TGTGCCAGCAATACCGCTGAGGGGGCAGTCTACGAGCAGTACTTC.